The 30 T cell receptor beta chains listed next were all sequenced from one sample in a study of T-cell reconstitution after alpha-beta-depleted transplantation in children. As it was prepared, the TCRbeta library received unique molecular identifiers. TCRdb recomputed calls from the PCR reads with MiXCR, one row per CDR3 protein. The table lists 500,000 to 600,000 distinct CDR3 sequences, approximately 32% of them singletons. Here the sequenced sample was PBMCs from the stem cell graft donor, taken from the stem cell graft. These receptor sequences come from a human donor who donated a stem cell graft to a child with aplastic anemia.

The chain employs TRBV27 and TRBJ1-2; weak D call: TRBD1 (6 bases). Trimming cost V 6 bases and J 6 bases, with 29 bases left between them. Germline V CDR1 and CDR2: MNHEY, SMNVEV (reference sequence). The length of the CDR3 is 18 residues. The CDR3 DNA is TGTGCCAGCAGCAACTTTGCAAGTAGGGGGGGCATTTACGATGGCTACACCTTC. It translates to CASSNFASRGGIYDGYTF.

This clonotype was found a few times. The V call is TRBV7-2, the J call TRBJ2-7; 7 nucleotides agree with TRBD2. Germline-derived CDR1 and CDR2 are SGHTA and FQGNSA. J lost 3 bases, V lost 1 base, and 6 bases had no gene match. The CDR3 spans 15 residues. Written as DNA, the CDR3 is TGTGCCAGCAGCTTAGAATTGGCGGGGGTCTACGAGCAGTACTTC. Translated, it gives CASSLELAGVYEQYF. Variable domain in full (rest from reference TRBV7-2 and TRBJ2-7): GAGVSQSPSNKVTEKGKDVELRCDPISGHTALYWYRQSLGQGLEFLIYFQGNSAPDKSGLPSDRFSAERTGGSVSTLTIQRTQQEDSAVYLCASSLELAGVYEQYFGPGTRLTVT.

This clonotype has more than one count but fewer than ten. The rearrangement links TRBV12-3 or TRBV12-4 to TRBJ1-1; 11 positions agree with TRBD1. The ends lost 6 bases at V and 4 bases at J; junction bases unmatched: 13. The CDR3 loop spans 17 amino acids. The CDR3 reads CASSRTGGGLWTTEAFF. The CDR3 region has the DNA TGTGCCAGCAGCCGGACAGGGGGCGGACTGTGGACCACTGAAGCTTTCTTT.

Only a few counts were recorded for this clonotype. The V and J genes are TRBV7-9 and TRBJ1-2; 9 bases match TRBD1. The CDR3 spans 17 residues. CDR1 SEHNR and CDR2 FQNEAQ come from the germline V gene (reference sequence). The trim removed 5 bases at V and 2 bases at J, leaving 12 bases unmatched. The CDR3 reads CASSQQGALLLNYGYTF. Here the CDR3 DNA reads TGTGCCAGCAGCCAACAGGGGGCATTACTCCTGAACTATGGCTACACCTTC. Filled out from reference TRBV7-9 and TRBJ1-2, the complete variable domain reads DTGVSQNPRHKITKRGQNVTFRCDPISEHNRLYWYRQTLGQGPEFLTYFQNEAQLEKSRLLSDRFSAERPKGSFSTLEIQRTEQGDSAMYLCASSQQGALLLNYGYTFGSGTRLTVV.

The rearrangement joins TRBV29-1 to TRBJ1-2; D is unresolved. The germline gives CDR1 SQVTM, CDR2 ANQGSEA. Trimming shortened V by 3 bases and J by 4 bases, and 9 bases separated the two germline ends. CDR3 length: 12 residues. CDR3 residues: CSVDVASYGYTF. Here the CDR3 DNA reads TGCAGCGTTGATGTCGCCAGCTATGGCTACACCTTC.

This clonotype was recorded a few times. The chain recombines TRBV5-1 with TRBJ1-1; D is undetermined. Germline V lookup: CDR1 SGHRS, CDR2 YFSETQ. V lost 7 bases, J lost 5 bases, and 15 bases lay in between. The CDR3 covers 13 residues. CDR3 sequence: CASARGGETEAFF. The CDR3 bases are TGCGCCAGCGCCCGGGGAGGCGAAACTGAAGCTTTCTTT.

The rearrangement joins TRBV29-1 to TRBJ2-7; no clear D gene. Germline lookup yields CDR1 SQVTM and CDR2 ANQGSEA. V gave up 4 bases and J gave up 0 bases, with 13 bases separating them. The CDR3 spans 14 residues. The CDR3 nucleotides are TGCAGCGTTGGCGACCGACCCAGCTCCTACGAGCAGTACTTC. Translated: CSVGDRPSSYEQYF.

This chain links TRBV13 with TRBJ2-3; TRBD2 agrees at 8 bases. CDR3 length equals 15 residues. With 6 bases clipped from V and 1 base from J, the junction kept 6 bases outside the gene matches. CDR1 is PRHDT and CDR2 is FYEKMQ in the germline V gene (reference sequence). CDR3 nucleotides: TGTGCCAGCAGTCGTCCAGCGGGAGGCACAGATACGCAGTATTTT. It specifies CASSRPAGGTDTQYF.

The rearrangement uses TRBV12-3 or TRBV12-4 and TRBJ2-5; D not certain. The ends were cut back, 3 bases at V and 3 bases at J, with 8 bases in the middle. CDR3 length: 13 amino acids. The CDR3 is CASSLETEETQYF. The CDR3 DNA follows: TGTGCCAGCAGTTTGGAAACAGAAGAGACCCAGTACTTC.

The rearrangement joins TRBV6-1 to TRBJ1-1; TRBD1 aligns across 11 bases. Germline CDR1 is MNHNS and CDR2 is SASEGT. There are 15 residues in the CDR3. The V segment lost 4 bases and the J segment 7 bases; nucleotides outside the gene matches: 8. The CDR3: CASSVPGQGAFEAFF. The CDR3, as DNA: TGTGCCAGCAGTGTCCCAGGACAGGGGGCTTTTGAAGCTTTCTTT.

This clonotype occurred a few times. The rearrangement uses TRBV15 and TRBJ2-7; D unresolved. The germline V and J ends were trimmed by 1 base and 3 bases, with 13 bases remaining between them. Germline V gene sequence: CDR1 LNHNV, CDR2 YYDKDF (reference sequence). The CDR3 loop spans 15 amino acids. The CDR3 DNA reads TGTGCCACCAGCAGAGCTAGAGACGTCGGCTACGAGCAGTACTTC. This sequence encodes CATSRARDVGYEQYF.

The chain combines TRBV6-2 or TRBV6-3 with TRBJ2-1; TRBD2 agrees at 10 bases. CDR3 length: 15 amino acids. From germline, CDR1 is MNHEY and CDR2 SVGEGT. V trimming: 6 bases; J trimming: 12 bases; junction bases outside the gene matches: 14. This CDR3 reads CASRPGLANSGVQFF. The DNA for the CDR3 is TGTGCCAGCAGACCGGGACTAGCGAATTCAGGGGTGCAGTTCTTC.

The gene calls are TRBV7-9 and TRBJ2-3; 10 bases align to TRBD2. This CDR3 has 15 residues. Losses at the gene ends were 6 bases for V and 0 bases for J; bases not matched to a gene: 3. Germline V gene sequence: CDR1 SEHNR, CDR2 FQNEAQ (reference sequence). The CDR3 nucleotides are TGTGCCAGCAGTGGACTAGCGGTTAGCACAGATACGCAGTATTTT. Residues: CASSGLAVSTDTQYF.

This clonotype was found a few times. The V gene is TRBV28, the J gene TRBJ2-1, with TRBD2 matching over 9 bases. This CDR3 has 16 amino acids. Germline V CDR1 and CDR2: MDHEN, SYDVKM. Unmatched junction bases numbered 6, after V lost 4 bases and J lost 2 bases. The CDR3 nucleotides read TGTGCCAGCAGTTCACGACTAGCGGATACCTACAATGAGCAGTTCTTC. Protein sequence: CASSSRLADTYNEQFF. The whole variable domain, remainder taken from reference TRBV28 and TRBJ2-1, is DVKVTQSSRYLVKRTGEKVFLECVQDMDHENMFWYRQDPGLGLRLIYFSYDVKMKEKGDIPEGYSVSREKKERFSLILESASTNQTSMYLCASSSRLADTYNEQFFGPGTRLTVL.

The chain links TRBV6-5 to TRBJ1-3, with 8 bases matching TRBD1. The CDR3 is made up of 15 amino acids. Germline values: CDR1 MNHEY, CDR2 SVGAGI. The junction had 3 bases not matched to a gene; V was cut back by 1 base and J by 4 bases. The CDR3 region is CASSYLTGVGNTIYF. CDR3 in DNA: TGTGCCAGCAGTTACTTGACAGGGGTCGGAAACACCATATATTTT.

This clonotype was seen more than once but under ten times. The chain joins TRBV15 to TRBJ2-7, with D perhaps matching TRBD2 (6 bases). Germline V gene sequence: CDR1 LNHNV, CDR2 YYDKDF (reference sequence). This CDR3 is 13 amino acids long. V was pared by 5 bases and J by 5 bases, with 13 bases between. CDR3 sequence (DNA): TGTGCCACCAGCCTCGGTTGGAGGGACGAGCAGTACGTC. As protein: CATSLGWRDEQYV.

This clonotype was detected a few times. This sequence joins TRBV29-1 and TRBJ2-2; TRBD1 aligns across 12 bases. The germline CDR1 and CDR2 sequences are SQVTM and ANQGSEA. The CDR3 consists of 13 residues. V was clipped by 7 bases and J by 7 bases; unmatched bases: 4. CDR3 nucleotides: TGCAGCGCCGGGACAGGGGGCCACGGGGAGCTGTTTTTT. This sequence encodes CSAGTGGHGELFF.

This clonotype was counted a few times. The V gene is TRBV30, the J gene TRBJ2-1; no reliable D call. The germline V gene encodes CDR1 GTSNPN and CDR2 SVGIG (reference sequence). CDR3 length: 12 amino acids. V was trimmed by 0 bases and J by 9 bases, leaving 9 bases between them. The CDR3 nucleotides are TGTGCCTGGAGTGTAAACTTGCGTGAGCAGTTCTTC. Protein: CAWSVNLREQFF. The full variable domain, in which reference TRBV30 and TRBJ2-1 provide the parts outside the CDR3, is SQTIHQWPATLVQPVGSPLSLECTVEGTSNPNLYWYRQAAGRGLQLLFYSVGIGQISSEVPQNLSASRPQDRQFILSSKKLLLSDSGFYLCAWSVNLREQFFGPGTRLTVL.

This clonotype was seen a handful of times. The chain carries TRBV29-1 and TRBJ2-1; D remains ambiguous. Germline loops: CDR1 SQVTM, CDR2 ANQGSEA. Trimming stripped 7 bases from V and 0 bases from J, with 10 bases between. The CDR3 spans 13 residues. CDR3: CSAIPTSYNEQFF. CDR3 bases: TGCAGCGCAATACCCACCTCCTACAATGAGCAGTTCTTC.

This chain uses TRBV7-2 with TRBJ1-2; D gene unclear. This CDR3 is 14 amino acids long. CDR1 and CDR2 (germline): SGHTA, FQGNSA. V was shortened by 6 bases and J by 2 bases, with 13 bases between the two germline ends. This chain's CDR3 is CASSQSPRNYGYTF. DNA of the CDR3: TGTGCCAGCAGTCAGAGCCCTAGAAACTATGGCTACACCTTC.

The CDR3 DNA reads as TGCGCCAGCAGCCAAGACCCGGCAGGGGGCTCTGGAAACACCATATATTTT. Its protein is CASSQDPAGGSGNTIYF. This chain joins TRBV4-3 and TRBJ1-3; 7 positions match TRBD1. The CDR3 length is 17 residues. After removal of 0 bases from V and 0 bases from J, the junction contained 5 bases not matched to a gene. Per the germline V gene, CDR1 is LGHNA and CDR2 is YSLEER.

In this sample, this clonotype turned up a few times. This chain connects TRBV5-1 to TRBJ2-1; D might be TRBD2 (6 bases). The CDR3 runs 15 residues. Germline values: CDR1 SGHRS, CDR2 YFSETQ. The V gene lost 3 bases and the J gene lost 0 bases, with 10 bases spanning the gap. CDR3 protein: CASSYGTGSYNEQFF. The CDR3 nucleotides are TGCGCCAGCAGCTACGGGACTGGCTCCTACAATGAGCAGTTCTTC.

The V gene is TRBV5-5, the J gene TRBJ2-7, with 10 positions matching TRBD1. V gave up 0 bases and J gave up 6 bases; unmatched junction bases: 9. The CDR3 consists of 16 residues. The germline gives CDR1 SGHKS, CDR2 YYEKEE (reference sequence). CDR3 bases: TGTGCCAGCAGCTTGGTCGGCGGGACAGGGGAGGTCGAGCAGTACGTC. Encoded protein: CASSLVGGTGEVEQYV.

The chain joins TRBV19 to TRBJ2-1; 9 bases are a match to TRBD2. The CDR3 is 15 amino acids. Trimming removed 2 bases from V and 2 bases from J; junction bases left unmatched: 1. The V gene's germline CDR1 is LNHDA and CDR2 SQIVND (reference sequence). The CDR3 sequence is CASSISSGAYNEQFF. The CDR3 nucleotides are TGTGCCAGTAGTATATCTAGCGGGGCCTACAATGAGCAGTTCTTC.

The rearrangement joins TRBV20-1 to TRBJ2-7, with 9 bases identical to TRBD2. Per the germline V gene, CDR1 is DFQATT and CDR2 is SNEGSKA (reference sequence). After removal of 6 bases from V and 4 bases from J, the junction contained 16 bases not matched to a gene. The CDR3 sequence is 16 residues long. CDR3 in amino acids: CSARGVAAGGPYEQYF. The CDR3 DNA sequence: TGCAGTGCCCGGGGGGTGGCGGCGGGAGGGCCGTACGAGCAGTACTTC.

The chain couples TRBV5-1 to TRBJ2-7, with 8 positions matching TRBD1. This CDR3 region has 15 residues. V trimming: 4 bases; J trimming: 3 bases; junction bases outside the gene matches: 9. The germline V gene has CDR1 SGHRS and CDR2 YFSETQ. The CDR3 here is CASSPWTGQGYEQYF. CDR3 sequence (DNA): TGCGCCAGCAGCCCATGGACAGGGCAGGGCTACGAGCAGTACTTC.

This clonotype appeared a few times. This chain links TRBV6-1 with TRBJ2-1, with TRBD1 as a possible D gene (7 bases). In germline, CDR1 is MNHNS, CDR2 SASEGT. The CDR3 is 15 residues long. V was cut by 10 bases and J by 5 bases, with 21 bases left in between. The CDR3 region has the DNA TGTGCCACCAAGCCTTGGGGGGACAGCAACAATGAGCAGTTCTTC. Residues: CATKPWGDSNNEQFF.

This chain links TRBV5-1 with TRBJ2-1; D is undetermined. Trimming took 3 bases from V and 6 from J, leaving 13 bases between them. CDR3 length: 14 residues. Germline values: CDR1 SGHRS, CDR2 YFSETQ. CDR3 DNA sequence: TGCGCCAGCAGCTCATGGCTCTTACCCAATGAGCAGTTCTTC. The encoded protein is CASSSWLLPNEQFF.

This clonotype was counted a few times. The chain joins TRBV12-3 or TRBV12-4 to TRBJ1-5; maybe TRBD1 (6 bases). V lost 4 bases and J 5 bases, leaving 12 bases between the germline ends. CDR3 length: 14 amino acids. The CDR3 bases are TGTGCCAGCAGTTGGGGGCAGTCCTATCAGCCCCAGCATTTT. It codes for CASSWGQSYQPQHF.

This clonotype was seen ten or more times. The V call is TRBV11-2, the J call TRBJ2-3; D gene uncertain. V lost 3 bases and J 0 bases, leaving 22 bases between the germline ends. CDR3 length: 19 amino acids. Germline CDR1 and CDR2: SGHAT and FQNNGV. The CDR3 sequence: CASSFPSIPSPSSTDTQYF. CDR3 coding DNA: TGTGCCAGCAGCTTCCCTAGTATTCCTTCACCCTCTAGCACAGATACGCAGTATTTT.